These T cell receptor beta chains were read from a single sample in a study of technical replicates of blood from a few donors. The method was immunoSEQ multiplex PCR; TCRdb's version includes in-frame clones alone and lacks a portion of them. The sample includes under 90,000 clones, 95% to 98% of them seen just once. Sequencing was done on a sample of T cells isolated from PBMCs. The origin of the receptors is a human donor in good health. Each CDR3 is given with its conserved first and last residue. A D gene is named only where the DNA matches it firmly. The size entry is marked missing in some rows and otherwise reads once, few, many or a size class.

clone_size	v_call	j_call	d_call	cdr3_aa	cdr3_nt
NA	TRBV11-1	TRBJ2-2	TRBD2	CASSRGTSYAGELFF	TGTGCCAGCAGCAGGGGGACTAGCTACGCCGGGGAGCTGTTTTTT
NA	TRBV9	TRBJ2-3	TRBD2	CASSVGTSPPNF	TGTGCCAGCAGCGTAGGGACTAGCCCGCCGAATTTT
once	TRBV21-1	TRBJ1-2	NA	CASSTDPGILSDYGYTF	TGTGCCAGCAGCACTGACCCAGGGATACTTTCAGACTATGGCTACACCTTC
NA	TRBV19	TRBJ2-5	TRBD2	CASSAVAGGLETQYF	TGTGCCAGTAGTGCGGTAGCGGGAGGGTTAGAGACCCAGTACTTC
NA	TRBV28	TRBJ1-1	NA	CASSLSGDDTEAFF	TGTGCCAGCAGTTTATCAGGGGACGATACTGAAGCTTTCTTT
NA	TRBV10-2	TRBJ2-3	NA	CASQDGTDTQYF	TGCGCCAGCCAGGATGGCACAGATACGCAGTATTTT
NA	TRBV2	TRBJ2-1	TRBD2	CASRGRAGETYNEQFF	TGTGCCAGCAGGGGAAGAGCGGGAGAGACCTACAATGAGCAGTTCTTC
NA	TRBV15	TRBJ2-3	NA	CATARGGGKTDTQYF	TGTGCCACCGCGCGGGGAGGGGGTAAGACAGATACGCAGTATTTT
NA	TRBV5-1	TRBJ1-4	NA	CASTQGTNEKLFF	TGCGCCAGCACCCAGGGAACTAATGAAAAACTGTTTTTT
NA	TRBV7-6	TRBJ2-2	NA	CASKLSFANTGELFF	TGTGCCAGCAAACTAAGCTTCGCAAACACCGGGGAGCTGTTTTTT
NA	TRBV5-1	TRBJ1-2	NA	CASSLQGEANYGYTF	TGCGCCAGCAGCTTACAGGGCGAAGCTAACTATGGCTACACCTTC
NA	TRBV4-1	TRBJ1-5	TRBD1	CASSQGTGKQPQHF	TGCGCCAGCAGCCAAGGGACAGGGAAACAGCCCCAGCATTTT
NA	TRBV7-9	TRBJ1-2	NA	CASSPPGGWDGYTF	TGTGCCAGCAGCCCCCCGGGAGGATGGGATGGCTACACCTTC
NA	TRBV21-1	TRBJ1-2	NA	CASSKWDRIVYYGYTF	TGTGCCAGCAGCAAGTGGGACAGGATTGTTTACTATGGCTACACCTTC
NA	TRBV7-2	TRBJ2-1	NA	CASSFSGDVYNEQFF	TGTGCCAGCAGCTTTAGCGGTGACGTTTACAATGAGCAGTTCTTC
NA	TRBV7-9	TRBJ2-5	NA	CASRSGPGEETQYF	TGTGCCAGCAGATCGGGACCGGGGGAAGAGACCCAGTACTTC
NA	TRBV18	TRBJ1-1	NA	CASSPRGDTEAFF	TGTGCCAGCTCACCACGGGGAGACACTGAAGCTTTCTTT
NA	TRBV6-5	TRBJ2-7	TRBD1	CASSLTGMGEQYF	TGTGCCAGCAGTTTGACAGGGATGGGAGAGCAGTACTTC
NA	TRBV14	TRBJ1-1	NA	CASSARTANTEAFF	TGTGCCAGCAGCGCCCGGACAGCCAACACTGAAGCTTTCTTT
few	TRBV6-4	TRBJ2-1	TRBD2	CASSEGLAANNEQFF	TGTGCCAGCAGTGAGGGACTAGCGGCGAACAATGAGCAGTTCTTC
NA	TRBV4-1	TRBJ2-5	NA	CATKSRPDQETQYF	TGCGCCACCAAGAGCAGGCCCGACCAAGAGACCCAGTACTTC
NA	TRBV28	TRBJ2-5	TRBD1	CGTGTLETQYF	TGTGGGACAGGGACGTTAGAGACCCAGTACTTC
NA	TRBV6-5	TRBJ2-1	NA	CASRRMSSYNEQFF	TGTGCCAGCCGGAGGATGAGCTCCTACAATGAGCAGTTCTTC
once	TRBV15	TRBJ2-2	TRBD2	CATSPGNRLAGKNTGELFF	TGTGCCACCAGCCCTGGCAATAGACTAGCGGGGAAGAACACCGGGGAGCTGTTTTTT
NA	TRBV11-1	TRBJ1-2	NA	CASSQAARYTF	TGTGCCAGCAGCCAGGCCGCGCGCTACACCTTC
NA	TRBV10-2	TRBJ2-4	NA	CASSESTGLGAKNIQYF	TGCGCCAGCAGTGAGTCGACGGGGTTGGGGGCCAAAAACATTCAGTACTTC
NA	TRBV5-4	TRBJ2-3	NA	CASRSRGTDTQYF	TGTGCCAGCAGATCCCGGGGCACAGATACGCAGTATTTT
NA	TRBV6-1	TRBJ2-7	NA	CARPTLLHEQYF	TGTGCCAGACCTACCCTTTTGCACGAGCAGTACTTC
NA	TRBV19	TRBJ1-1	NA	CASSIVGHRRAFF	TGTGCCAGTAGTATCGTAGGACATCGCCGAGCTTTCTTT